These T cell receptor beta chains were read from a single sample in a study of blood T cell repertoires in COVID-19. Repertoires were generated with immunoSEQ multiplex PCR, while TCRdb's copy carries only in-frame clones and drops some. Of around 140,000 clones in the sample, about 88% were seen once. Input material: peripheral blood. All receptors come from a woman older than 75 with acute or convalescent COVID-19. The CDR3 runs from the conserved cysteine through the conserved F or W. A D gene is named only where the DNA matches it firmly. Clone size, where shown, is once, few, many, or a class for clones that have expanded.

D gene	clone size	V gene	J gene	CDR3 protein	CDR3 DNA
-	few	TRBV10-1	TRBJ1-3	CASSPGRESSGNTIYF	TGCGCCAGCAGCCCTGGACGGGAGAGCTCTGGAAACACCATATATTTT
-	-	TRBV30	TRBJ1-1	CAWSRTGMNTEAFF	TGTGCCTGGAGCCGGACGGGAATGAACACTGAAGCTTTCTTT
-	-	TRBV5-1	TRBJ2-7	CASSFGAGSYEQYF	TGCGCCAGCAGCTTTGGCGCAGGGTCCTACGAGCAGTACTTC
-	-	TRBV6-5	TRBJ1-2	CASKTLRRGGYTF	TGTGCCAGCAAAACCCTTCGGCGGGGTGGCTACACCTTC
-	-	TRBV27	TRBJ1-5	CASSPMTGSKGNQPQHF	TGTGCCAGCAGTCCGATGACAGGCTCGAAGGGCAATCAGCCCCAGCATTTT
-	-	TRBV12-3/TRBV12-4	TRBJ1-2	CASSLDISYGYTF	TGTGCCAGCAGTTTAGATATTAGTTATGGCTACACCTTC
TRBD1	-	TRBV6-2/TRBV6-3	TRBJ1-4	CASSRTGKNEKLFF	TGTGCCAGCAGCCGGACAGGGAAGAATGAAAAACTGTTTTTT
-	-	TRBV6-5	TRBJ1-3	CASSYSRGGGNTIYF	TGTGCCAGCAGTTATTCTAGGGGTGGTGGAAACACCATATATTTT
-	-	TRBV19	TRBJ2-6	CASSTSGLLTPGANVLTF	TGTGCCAGTAGTACCTCGGGACTTTTGACACCCGGGGCCAACGTCCTGACTTTC
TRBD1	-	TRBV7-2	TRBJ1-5	CASSSAGGLQPQHF	TGTGCCAGCAGCTCCGCAGGGGGACTTCAGCCCCAGCATTTT
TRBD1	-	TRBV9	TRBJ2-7	CASSVGTGGSYEQYF	TGTGCCAGCAGCGTAGGGACAGGGGGCAGTTACGAGCAGTACTTC
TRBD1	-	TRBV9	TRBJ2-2	CASSAGQGGTGELFF	TGTGCCAGCAGCGCCGGACAGGGGGGTACCGGGGAGCTGTTTTTT
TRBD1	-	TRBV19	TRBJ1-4	CASRDRGNEKLFF	TGTGCCAGTCGGGACAGGGGTAATGAAAAACTGTTTTTT
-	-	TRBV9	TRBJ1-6	CASSVALSRSDSPLHF	TGTGCCAGCAGCGTAGCTCTGTCCCGTAGCGATTCACCCCTCCACTTT
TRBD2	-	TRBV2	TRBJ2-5	CASSEFWGSGGPEETQYF	TGTGCCAGCAGTGAATTCTGGGGAAGCGGGGGGCCCGAGGAGACCCAGTACTTC
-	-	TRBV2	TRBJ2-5	CASRRTIGETQYF	TGTGCCAGCAGGAGGACAATAGGGGAGACCCAGTACTTC